The 26 T cell receptor beta chains below all came from one sample that was sequenced in a study of beta chain features in type 1 diabetes. Study-level findings and limits: A moderate, significant TCRB CDR3 shortening appeared in type 1 diabetes across four CD4+ subsets.

The authors reverse transcribed all of the isolated RNA, so sequencing captured expressed TCRB transcripts. Repertoires were generated with immunoSEQ multiplex PCR, while TCRdb's copy carries only in-frame clones and drops some. The table has about 640,000 clones, approximately 13% seen once. Their cognate antigens are unknown. The sample consisted of naive CD4+ T cells from blood. These receptors came from a young man with type 1 diabetes.

This clone came up a few times. CDR3: CASSLYGGAKKGYTF. CDR3 DNA sequence: TGTGCCAGCAGCTTATATGGGGGCGCGAAGAAAGGCTACACCTTC. The genes are TRBV7-2 and TRBJ1-2; a weak D match, TRBD1 (6 bases). Trimming took off 2 bases at V and 8 bases at J, with 18 bases between the two ends. Germline V gene lookup returns CDR1 SGHTA and CDR2 FQGNSA. The CDR3 loop spans 15 amino acids.

Details on this clone: Other DNA sequences of this sample code for an identical CDR3. V is TRBV10-3 and J is TRBJ1-2; the D is unclear. The V gene's germline CDR1 is ENHRY and CDR2 SYGVKD. The CDR3 is 12 residues long. The V and J ends lost 0 bases and 5 bases respectively, with 4 bases between them. Written as DNA, the CDR3 is TGTGCCATCAGTGAGTCCGGGTATGGCTACACCTTC. It specifies CAISESGYGYTF.

This clone was seen a few times. This sequence joins TRBV7-2 and TRBJ1-4; the D gene is possibly TRBD1 (5 bases). Germline loops: CDR1 SGHTA, CDR2 FQGNSA. The CDR3 spans 13 residues. V dropped 4 bases and J dropped 3 bases, with 6 bases sitting between them. CDR3: CASSWGANEKLFF. CDR3 coding DNA: TGTGCCAGCAGCTGGGGGGCTAATGAAAAACTGTTTTTT.

The chain links TRBV14 to TRBJ1-1; a possible D gene is TRBD1 (6 bases). Trimming pared 0 bases from V and 11 bases from J, leaving 10 bases between. The V gene's germline CDR1 is SGHDN and CDR2 FVKESK. This CDR3 comprises 12 residues. CDR3 loop: CASSQDRGRAFF. CDR3 in DNA: TGTGCCAGCAGCCAAGATCGGGGGCGGGCTTTCTTT. The whole variable domain, filled in from reference TRBV14 and TRBJ1-1, reads EAGVTQFPSHSVIEKGQTVTLRCDPISGHDNLYWYRRVMGKEIKFLLHFVKESKQDESGMPNNRFLAERTGGTYSTLKVQPAELEDSGVYFCASSQDRGRAFFGQGTRLTVV.

This clone was counted between two and nine times. One end of the junction does not line up with germline, which may come from a read error. This sequence joins TRBV7-9 and TRBJ2-2; possibly TRBD1 for D (6 bases). Germline assignment: CDR1 SEHNR and CDR2 FQNEAQ (reference sequence). CDR3 length: 12 amino acids. CDR3 sequence (DNA): TGTGCCAGCAGCTTACCCCCAGGGGCGCTGTTTTTT. This sequence encodes CASSLPPGALFF.

V is TRBV11-2 and J is TRBJ2-5; tentative D call: TRBD1 (8 bases). The CDR3 sequence is 13 residues long. Trimming took off 5 bases at V and 5 bases at J, with 12 bases between the two ends. The V gene's germline CDR1 is SGHAT and CDR2 FQNNGV. In DNA, the CDR3 is TGTGCCAGCAGCACAGGGGGGGTTGAGACCCAGTACTTC. Its translation: CASSTGGVETQYF.

This clone was detected only a few times. The genes are TRBV5-4 and TRBJ2-2, with D maybe TRBD1 (6 bases). CDR1 and CDR2 (germline): SGHNT, YYREEE (reference sequence). CDR3 length: 16 amino acids. V gave up 0 bases and J gave up 0 bases, with 9 bases separating them. CDR3 nucleotide sequence: TGTGCCAGCAGCTTGGCCGGGACACCGAACACCGGGGAGCTGTTTTTT. It codes for CASSLAGTPNTGELFF.

V and J are TRBV28 and TRBJ2-3; D might be TRBD2 (6 bases). Trimming shortened V by 7 bases and J by 4 bases, and 15 bases separated the two germline ends. Looked up from germline, CDR1 is MDHEN and CDR2 is SYDVKM. This CDR3 is built from 14 residues. The CDR3 region has the DNA TGTGCCAGCACCCCCGGCGGGGCCTCAGATACGCAGTATTTT. It encodes CASTPGGASDTQYF.

J is TRBJ1-6 and V is TRBV7-9; the D is unclear. Germline CDR1 reads SEHNR; CDR2 reads FQNEAQ (reference sequence). The CDR3 is 13 amino acids. V shed 3 bases and J shed 8 bases, with 8 bases lying between them. CDR3 sequence (DNA): TGTGCCAGCAGCTTGAACAGCGATTCACCCCTCCACTTT. This sequence encodes CASSLNSDSPLHF.

The V and J genes are TRBV6-5 and TRBJ2-1; TRBD1 agrees at 9 bases. V shed 8 bases and J 6 bases; nucleotides not matched to a gene: 11. The germline gives CDR1 MNHEY, CDR2 SVGAGI. The CDR3 is made up of 15 amino acids. The CDR3 loop reads CASATPGQGVNEQFF. CDR3 coding DNA: TGTGCCAGCGCTACACCGGGACAGGGTGTCAATGAGCAGTTCTTC.

The genes are TRBV29-1 and TRBJ2-5; 14 nucleotides agree with TRBD2. The CDR3 spans 15 residues. V lost 4 bases, J lost 5 bases, and 6 bases stayed unmatched. Germline lookup yields CDR1 SQVTM and CDR2 ANQGSEA. The CDR3 sequence: CSVGQGLAGGETQYF. The CDR3 DNA reads TGCAGCGTTGGGCAAGGACTAGCGGGGGGCGAGACCCAGTACTTC.

This clone was seen only a few times. The same CDR3 can be traced to other DNA sequences in this sample. This chain joins TRBV14 and TRBJ2-7, with TRBD1 identical over 8 bases. The J segment lost 3 bases and the V segment lost 0 bases, leaving 4 bases of the junction unmatched. CDR1 is SGHDN, CDR2 FVKESK, per germline. CDR3 length equals 15 residues. In nucleotides, the CDR3 is TGTGCCAGCAGCCAAGAAACAGGGGGTGGCTACGAGCAGTACTTC. Translation: CASSQETGGGYEQYF. Based on the CDR3 plus reference TRBV14 and TRBJ2-7, the full variable domain is EAGVTQFPSHSVIEKGQTVTLRCDPISGHDNLYWYRRVMGKEIKFLLHFVKESKQDESGMPNNRFLAERTGGTYSTLKVQPAELEDSGVYFCASSQETGGGYEQYFGPGTRLTVT.

The chain combines TRBV27 with TRBJ1-6; TRBD1 is a possible D gene (6 bases). This CDR3 has 15 amino acids. V gave up 5 bases and J gave up 7 bases, with 15 bases separating them. Germline V gene lookup returns CDR1 MNHEY and CDR2 SMNVEV (reference sequence). The CDR3 nucleotides read TGTGCCAGCAGTCCTAAAGGGGGTTGGAATTCACCCCTCCACTTT. Encoded protein: CASSPKGGWNSPLHF.

This chain uses TRBV7-3 with TRBJ2-2; TRBD1 matches at 7 bases. CDR1 is SGHTA and CDR2 is FQGTGA in the germline V gene. CDR3 length: 16 residues. V trimming: 2 bases; J trimming: 0 bases; junction bases outside the gene matches: 3. The CDR3 nucleotides read TGTGCCAGCAGCTTATCCGGGACAGCGAACACCGGGGAGCTGTTTTTT. Translation: CASSLSGTANTGELFF.

The V gene is TRBV5-1, the J gene TRBJ2-1; D remains ambiguous. This CDR3 spans 14 amino acids. Trimming cost V 0 bases and J 4 bases, with 8 bases left between them. Germline loops: CDR1 SGHRS, CDR2 YFSETQ. In DNA, the CDR3 is TGCGCCAGCAGCTTGGGGCACAGATACAATGAGCAGTTCTTC. The encoded protein is CASSLGHRYNEQFF.

This sequence joins TRBV28 and TRBJ2-1; either TRBD1 or TRBD2 may supply D (5 bases each). The V end was cut by 3 bases, the J end by 6 bases, with 12 bases between. This CDR3 spans 14 amino acids. Germline CDR1 reads MDHEN; CDR2 reads SYDVKM. The DNA for the CDR3 is TGTGCCAGCAGTTTGGCGAGGGGTGGCAATGAGCAGTTCTTC. Its translation is CASSLARGGNEQFF.

The CDR3 sequence is CASSESPGTDSNQPQHF. CDR3 sequence (DNA): TGTGCCAGCAGTGAATCCCCCGGGACAGATAGCAATCAGCCCCAGCATTTT. The chain couples TRBV6-1 to TRBJ1-5; 7 bases fit TRBD1. The germline V gene encodes CDR1 MNHNS and CDR2 SASEGT. The CDR3 consists of 17 residues. Trimming at V came to 2 bases and at J to 0 bases, leaving 7 bases not matched to a gene.

This clone was found a few times. The chain couples TRBV25-1 to TRBJ1-2; 7 nucleotides match TRBD1. V gave up 3 bases and J gave up 7 bases; unmatched junction bases: 5. Germline CDR1 reads MGHDK; CDR2 reads SYGVNS. This CDR3 is built from 13 residues. Written as DNA, the CDR3 is TGTGCCAGCAGTGACCTCGGGACAGCTGGCTACACCTTC. It translates to CASSDLGTAGYTF.

A note on this clone: Other DNA sequences in this sample translate to the same CDR3. The genes are TRBV18 and TRBJ1-5; D is perhaps TRBD1 (5 bases). Trimming shortened V by 6 bases and J by 0 bases, and 12 bases separated the two germline ends. Germline V CDR1 and CDR2: KGHSH, LQKENI. CDR3 length: 15 residues. CDR3 nucleotide sequence: TGTGCCAGCTCCCCCCGCAGGGATAGCAATCAGCCCCAGCATTTT. Translating gives CASSPRRDSNQPQHF.

V usage is TRBV5-6 and J usage is TRBJ2-3; D remains ambiguous. The ends were cut back, 5 bases at V and 4 bases at J, with 8 bases in the middle. The CDR3 consists of 12 residues. The germline CDR1 and CDR2 sequences are SGHDT and YYEEEE. CDR3 loop: CASSFGADTQYF. For the CDR3, the DNA is TGTGCCAGCAGTTTTGGGGCAGATACGCAGTATTTT.

This clone was seen only a few times. The chain links TRBV29-1 to TRBJ2-3; D is unclear. V lost 7 bases to trimming and J lost 6 bases, with 2 bases between them. The CDR3 is 8 amino acids. In germline, CDR1 is SQVTM, CDR2 ANQGSEA. The DNA for the CDR3 is TGCAGCGGCGATACGCAGTATTTT. Protein product: CSGDTQYF.

The rearrangement uses TRBV19 and TRBJ2-1; either TRBD1 or TRBD2 may fit D (6 bases each). CDR1 and CDR2 (germline): LNHDA, SQIVND (reference sequence). CDR3 length: 12 amino acids. V lost 5 bases to trimming and J lost 15 bases, with 17 bases between them. CDR3 in amino acids: CASSPYGGQRFF. The CDR3 DNA reads as TGTGCCAGTAGTCCCTACGGGGGACAACGGTTCTTC.

The chain recombines TRBV12-5 with TRBJ1-1, with D perhaps matching TRBD1 (6 bases). Between the trimmed V and J ends, which lost 4 bases and 1 base, there was a span of 16 bases. The CDR3 runs 16 residues. Germline lookup yields CDR1 LGHNT and CDR2 FRNRAP. CDR3 bases: TGTGCTAGTGGTTCATCGGGACAACAACCGAACACTGAAGCTTTCTTT. The encoded protein is CASGSSGQQPNTEAFF.

This clone showed up just a few times. The chain uses TRBV6-1 and TRBJ1-2; the D gene is possibly TRBD1 (5 bases). V lost 1 base and J 2 bases, leaving 11 bases between the germline ends. The CDR3 contains 15 residues. Per germline, CDR1 MNHNS and CDR2 SASEGT. The CDR3 DNA follows: TGTGCCAGCAGTGAAGACCCTTGGGGGAACTATGGCTACACCTTC. Its translation is CASSEDPWGNYGYTF.

Only a few counts were recorded for this clone. J is TRBJ2-5 and V is TRBV30, with 7 bases that match TRBD1. V dropped 3 bases and J dropped 5; count of bases not matched to a gene: 9. CDR1 is GTSNPN and CDR2 is SVGIG in the germline V gene (reference sequence). The CDR3 has 14 amino acids. CDR3 sequence: CAWSPTGRRETQYF. For the CDR3, the DNA is TGTGCCTGGAGCCCGACAGGGAGAAGGGAGACCCAGTACTTC.

This clone was seen only a few times. J is TRBJ2-5 and V is TRBV7-2; D possibly corresponds to TRBD1 (6 bases). V was clipped by 5 bases and J by 1 base, with 14 bases between them. The germline V gene has CDR1 SGHTA and CDR2 FQGNSA. The CDR3 runs to 15 residues. CDR3 region: CASSPKRTVQETQYF. For the CDR3, the DNA is TGTGCCAGCAGCCCGAAAAGGACAGTCCAAGAGACCCAGTACTTC.